Included here is one TCR beta chain sequence, with context. Germline CDR1 is SEHNR and CDR2 is FQNEAQ (reference sequence). The CDR3 has 16 amino acids. Trimming removed 5 bases from V and 5 bases from J, with 19 bases in between. The data stem from a study of blood T cell repertoires in COVID-19. As handled by the study authors: Reference gene primer amplification gave nucleated cell count estimates. The assay was immunoSEQ multiplex PCR, and TCRdb's table has in-frame clones only and misses some. Clonal size and the V and J genes are those of that table, whereas D and trimming came from the DNA. The sample includes 300,000 to 350,000 clones, around nine tenths of them seen just once. Ages ranged from roughly 18 to 100 years, with residence in approximately 23 US areas.

The V call is TRBV7-9, the J call TRBJ1-5; the D gene is possibly TRBD1 (6 bases). The sequence came from a young man who had recovered from COVID-19. Material: PBMCs or T cells enriched from blood (not recorded which). The CDR3 protein is CASSPANRTEYQPQHF. In nucleotides, the CDR3 is TGTGCCAGCAGCCCCGCCAATCGGACAGAGTATCAGCCCCAGCATTTT.